The source of this T cell receptor beta chain is a study of T-cell reconstitution after alpha-beta-depleted transplantation in children. Preparation of the TCRbeta library involved a method that used unique molecular identifiers. TCRdb re-derived calls from the PCR reads in MiXCR, one entry per CDR3 protein. The sample has a few hundred thousand distinct CDR3 sequences, 10% to 15% seen once. The sample holds a few counts of this clonotype. This TCR derives from a male patient aged 10 to 17 who had a stem cell transplant for acute myeloid leukemia, so the T cells may come from the graft donor. Here the sequenced sample was PBMCs, mostly from graft donor cells, taken 360 days after TCRalphabeta/CD19-depleted stem cell transplant.

CDR3 amino acids: CSADRGAYEQYF. As DNA, the CDR3 is TGCAGTGCCGACAGGGGTGCCTACGAGCAGTACTTC. This chain connects TRBV20-1 to TRBJ2-7; 8 bases are a match to TRBD1. Germline trimming cut 6 bases from V and 2 bases from J; bases unmatched to any gene: 3. From germline, CDR1 is DFQATT and CDR2 SNEGSKA (reference sequence). CDR3 length: 12 residues.